This TCR beta chain originates from a study of shared clonotypes between healthy human individuals. Study information: Per-donor plates numbered three CD4 naive, three CD4 memory, two CD8 naive and one CD8 memory.

Sequenced by immunoSEQ multiplex PCR; TCRdb stores in-frame clones only, minus some. Of about 2.3 million clones in the sample, 85% to 95% are singletons; the top ten hold about 0.41%. The germline V gene has CDR1 SGHDN and CDR2 FVKESK. V gave up 1 base and J gave up 3 bases, with 4 bases separating them. CDR3 length equals 13 residues. CD4+ cells underwent separation, giving CD45RA+ naive and CD45RA-negative memory subsets. The chain is built from TRBV14 and TRBJ2-1, with unresolved D. The receptor was derived from a man younger than 35 in good health. Some clones in this sample may be carry-over from other donors' samples. Sequenced sample: naive CD4+ T cells from PBMCs. Sample subset: CD45RA+ positively selected. In DNA form, the CDR3 reads TGTGCCAGCAGCCAAGCCCTCTACAATGAGCAGTTCTTC. Its translation: CASSQALYNEQFF.